This entry concerns a single TCR beta chain. The CDR3 loop spans 15 amino acids. In germline, CDR1 is LGHNA, CDR2 YNFKEQ. The V and J ends lost 0 bases and 4 bases, in that order; junction bases with no gene match: 3. These data originate in a study of T cell changes during pregnancy in multiple sclerosis. Sequencing used immunoSEQ multiplex PCR; TCRdb keeps in-frame clones, though not all of them. The sample comprises tens of thousands of clones, approximately 90% of which are singletons, and around 0.52% rests with the top ten. Sequencing used CD4+ T cells from peripheral blood mononuclear cells, obtained in the third trimester of pregnancy. The TCR sequence derives from a female donor with multiple sclerosis, enrolled in a pregnancy study. The chain is built from TRBV4-2 and TRBJ2-3; 8 nucleotides agree with TRBD2. The CDR3 coding sequence is TGTGCCAGCAGCCAAGAGCGAGCGGGAGCAGATACGCAGTATTTT. Protein sequence: CASSQERAGADTQYF.